The 2 T cell receptor beta chains presented below share a single source sample, sequenced in a study of human T cells and chemical hapten exposure. TCRdb itself ran the RACE reads through MiXCR, one entry per CDR3 protein. Here the sample spans tens of thousands of distinct CDR3 sequences, around 4.1% being singletons. Time point described: healthy volunteer bleed at 2 weeks. The authors' total RNA extraction used unfractionated whole blood. The sequenced material came from whole blood. These receptor sequences come from a female donor in good health. Some clones in this sample may be carry-over from other donors' samples.

The sample holds a few counts of this clonotype. The rearrangement joins TRBV9 to TRBJ1-6; TRBD1 aligns across 7 bases. This CDR3 contains 16 residues. The germline V gene encodes CDR1 SGDLS and CDR2 YYNGEE. Trimming removed 0 bases from V and 9 bases from J; junction bases left unmatched: 9. In DNA, the CDR3 is TGTGCCAGCAGCGTAGACCCTCGACAGGGAAGTTCACCCCTCCACTTT. Residues: CASSVDPRQGSSPLHF.

At least ten counts were recorded for this clonotype. The chain uses TRBV7-9 and TRBJ2-1; D may match TRBD1 or TRBD2 (5 bases each). The CDR3 consists of 15 residues. Germline lookup yields CDR1 SEHNR and CDR2 FQNEAQ (reference sequence). Trimming removed 6 bases at V and 8 bases at J, with 20 bases between. The CDR3: CASSPTGTLSDEQFF. CDR3 nucleotides: TGTGCCAGCAGTCCTACCGGGACCCTTTCTGATGAGCAGTTCTTC.